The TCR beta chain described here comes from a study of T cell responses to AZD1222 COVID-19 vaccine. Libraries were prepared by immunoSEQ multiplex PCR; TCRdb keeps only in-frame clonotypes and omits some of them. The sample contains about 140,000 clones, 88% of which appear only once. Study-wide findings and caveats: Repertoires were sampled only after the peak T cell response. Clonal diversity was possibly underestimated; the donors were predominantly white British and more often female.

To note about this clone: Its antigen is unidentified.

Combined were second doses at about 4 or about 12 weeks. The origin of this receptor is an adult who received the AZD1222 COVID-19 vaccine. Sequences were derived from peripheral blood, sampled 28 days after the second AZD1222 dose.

CDR3 nucleotides: TGTGCCAGCAGCTCAACCGGGACAGGGGCCAACAATGAGCAGTTCTTC. Translation: CASSSTGTGANNEQFF. The rearrangement uses TRBV7-3 and TRBJ2-1, with 10 bases identical to TRBD1. V dropped 4 bases and J dropped 5; count of bases not matched to a gene: 8. This CDR3 spans 16 amino acids. Germline assignment: CDR1 SGHTA and CDR2 FQGTGA.